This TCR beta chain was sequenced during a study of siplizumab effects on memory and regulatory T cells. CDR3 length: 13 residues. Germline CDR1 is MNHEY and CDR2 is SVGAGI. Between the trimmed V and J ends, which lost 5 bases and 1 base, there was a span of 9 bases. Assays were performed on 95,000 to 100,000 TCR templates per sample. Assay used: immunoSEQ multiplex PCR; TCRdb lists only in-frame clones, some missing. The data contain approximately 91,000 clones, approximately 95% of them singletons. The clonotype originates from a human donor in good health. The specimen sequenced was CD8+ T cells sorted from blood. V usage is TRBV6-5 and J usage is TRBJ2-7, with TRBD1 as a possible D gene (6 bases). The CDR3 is CASSIGQSYEQYF. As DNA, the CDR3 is TGTGCCAGCAGTATAGGACAGTCCTACGAGCAGTACTTC.